The 17 T cell receptor beta chains presented below share a single source sample, sequenced in a study of blood T cell repertoires in COVID-19 (TCRdb year 2020). Receptor amplification or capture employed the immunoSEQ multiplex PCR assay. In TCRdb, the immuneACCESS table is reduced to in-frame sequences with V and J assigned. These tables do not hold every clone; where another copy was compared, an unresolved V gene accounts for under half, and the others remain unexplained. Across this sample there are 150,000 to 200,000 clones, with around 84% seen only once. The ten largest clonotypes hold 5% to 6% of the sample. Sequencing input: PBMCs or T cells enriched from blood (not recorded which). The receptors shown here come from a man aged 35 to 55 who had recovered from COVID-19.

DNA for the CDR3: TGTGCCACCAGTGATAGCGGGGGTGGCAATGAGCAGTTCTTC. Amino acid sequence: CATSDSGGGNEQFF. V and J are TRBV24-1 and TRBJ2-1; 8 bases agree with TRBD2. The V and J ends lost 3 bases and 6 bases, in that order; junction bases with no gene match: 3. CDR1 is KGHDR and CDR2 is SFDVKD in the germline V gene. The CDR3 contains 14 residues.

The chain links TRBV12-5 to TRBJ1-5, with 10 nucleotides matching TRBD1. After removal of 2 bases from V and 5 bases from J, the junction contained 9 bases not matched to a gene. From germline, CDR1 is LGHNT and CDR2 FRNRAP. This CDR3 has 17 amino acids. The CDR3 coding sequence is TGTGCTAGTGGTTTGTTGACAGGGGGCGAGACTTATCAGCCCCAGCATTTT. Amino acids: CASGLLTGGETYQPQHF.

The chain employs TRBV3-1 (or the pseudogene TRBV3-2) and TRBJ1-6, with 10 bases aligning to TRBD1. From germline, CDR1 is LGHDT and CDR2 YNNKEL (reference sequence). V gave up 6 bases and J gave up 8 bases; unmatched junction bases: 7. The CDR3 loop spans 15 amino acids. CDR3 DNA sequence: TGTGCCAGCAGTCTGCCTGGGACAGGGGATTCACCCCTCCACTTT. Amino acids: CASSLPGTGDSPLHF.

This rearrangement joins TRBV7-8 to TRBJ1-4, with D maybe TRBD1 (6 bases). Per the germline V gene, CDR1 is SGHVS and CDR2 is FQNEAQ. CDR3 size: 19 residues. Trimming shortened V by 2 bases and J by 0 bases, and 19 bases separated the two germline ends. CDR3 in amino acids: CASSLLGAASSATNEKLFF. The DNA of the CDR3 is TGTGCCAGCAGCTTACTGGGGGCAGCGTCGTCTGCAACTAATGAAAAACTGTTTTTT.

The chain recombines TRBV11-2 with TRBJ2-2; TRBD2 agrees at 14 bases. The germline V gene encodes CDR1 SGHAT and CDR2 FQNNGV. The CDR3 length is 16 residues. The V segment lost 6 bases and the J segment 6 bases; nucleotides outside the gene matches: 6. Here the CDR3 reads CASRTTGLAGAGELFF. The CDR3 nucleotides are TGTGCCAGCAGGACGACGGGACTAGCGGGGGCCGGGGAGCTGTTTTTT.

The gene calls are TRBV9 and TRBJ1-1, with 7 nucleotides matching TRBD1. CDR3 size: 13 residues. Trimming at V came to 5 bases and at J to 9 bases, leaving 10 bases not matched to a gene. CDR1 and CDR2 from the germline V gene are SGDLS and YYNGEE. CDR3 in amino acids: CASSPKGGLKAFF. CDR3 DNA: TGTGCCAGCAGTCCCAAAGGGGGCCTTAAAGCTTTCTTT.

The chain combines TRBV6-5 with TRBJ2-1; D may be TRBD1 (7 bases). CDR3 length equals 15 residues. CDR1 and CDR2 from the germline V gene are MNHEY and SVGAGI. V lost 7 bases and J 5 bases, leaving 18 bases between the germline ends. The CDR3 spells CASMPTGDFNNEQFF. CDR3 coding DNA: TGTGCCAGCATGCCCACAGGGGACTTTAACAATGAGCAGTTCTTC.

The genes are TRBV18 and TRBJ2-1; 12 bases line up with TRBD2. The V and J ends lost 1 base and 7 bases, in that order; junction bases with no gene match: 5. This CDR3 has 16 residues. Germline V gene data show CDR1 as KGHSH and CDR2 as LQKENI. The CDR3 DNA follows: TGTGCCAGCTCACCACAACTAGCGGGGGGCAGAAATGAGCAGTTCTTC. Translated: CASSPQLAGGRNEQFF. The full variable domain, its missing parts supplied by reference TRBV18 and TRBJ2-1, is NAGVMQNPRHLVRRRGQEARLRCSPMKGHSHVYWYRQLPEEGLKFMVYLQKENIIDESGMPKERFSAEFPKEGPSILRIQQVVRGDSAAYFCASSPQLAGGRNEQFFGPGTRLTVL.

The chain is built from TRBV30 and TRBJ1-1, with TRBD1 matching 8 bases. With V trimmed by 1 base and J by 11 bases, 3 bases remained unmatched. This CDR3 comprises 11 residues. The germline V gene encodes CDR1 GTSNPN and CDR2 SVGIG (reference sequence). CDR3 nucleotide sequence: TGTGCCTGGAGTGCCGACAGGGGCGCTTTCTTT. Protein product: CAWSADRGAFF. The variable domain in full, completed from reference TRBV30 and TRBJ1-1, reads SQTIHQWPATLVQPVGSPLSLECTVEGTSNPNLYWYRQAAGRGLQLLFYSVGIGQISSEVPQNLSASRPQDRQFILSSKKLLLSDSGFYLCAWSADRGAFFGQGTRLTVV.

In this sample, this clone turned up many times. This chain links TRBV7-5 with TRBJ2-7; the table names TRBD2, a call not compared with the DNA. TRBV7-5 is an annotated pseudogene. The CDR3 has 15 amino acids. The CDR3 protein is CVRSTTVFARYEQYV. DNA of the CDR3: TGTGTCAGAAGCACCACCGTTTTCGCTAGGTACGAGCAGTACGTC.

Many counts were recorded for this clone. The chain has TRBV2 and TRBJ2-2, with D tentatively TRBD1 (6 bases). V lost 5 bases, J lost 6 bases, and 7 bases lay in between. Germline values: CDR1 SNHLY, CDR2 FYNNEI. The length of the CDR3 is 12 residues. This chain's CDR3 is CASSTGPGELFF. The CDR3 bases are TGTGCCAGCAGTACAGGGCCCGGGGAGCTGTTTTTT.

V usage is TRBV7-6 and J usage is TRBJ2-2, with D uncertain. This CDR3 region has 14 residues. Germline CDR1 SGHVS, CDR2 FNYEAQ. The ends were cut back, 8 bases at V and 1 base at J, with 11 bases in the middle. CDR3 sequence: CASSTDGNTGELFF. As DNA, the CDR3 is TGTGCCAGCTCCACAGACGGGAACACCGGGGAGCTGTTTTTT.

This clone has just one count. The chain combines TRBV2 with TRBJ1-1, with D possibly matching TRBD1 (6 bases). This CDR3 comprises 13 residues. V was trimmed by 7 bases and J by 5 bases, leaving 14 bases between them. Germline CDR1 is SNHLY and CDR2 is FYNNEI. The CDR3 DNA sequence: TGTGCCAGCATTCCACAGGGTCGGACTGAAGCTTTCTTT. Translating gives CASIPQGRTEAFF.

The chain couples TRBV7-2 to TRBJ1-1; no clear D. The CDR3 runs 13 residues. The V gene's germline CDR1 is SGHTA and CDR2 FQGNSA. Trimming shortened V by 5 bases and J by 0 bases, and 7 bases separated the two germline ends. Written as DNA, the CDR3 is TGTGCCAGCAGCCAAGCTGTGAACACTGAAGCTTTCTTT. Translation: CASSQAVNTEAFF.

This clone was counted a few times. This chain connects TRBV7-3 to TRBJ2-1, with a possible D match to TRBD1 (5 bases). This CDR3 comprises 15 residues. Trimming left V 5 bases short and J 3 bases short, with 14 bases between. Per germline, CDR1 SGHTA and CDR2 FQGTGA. CDR3 amino acids: CASSLQTENYNEQFF. CDR3 coding DNA: TGTGCCAGCAGCCTCCAGACAGAGAACTACAATGAGCAGTTCTTC. Drawing the rest from reference TRBV7-3 and TRBJ2-1, the complete variable domain is GAGVSQTPSNKVTEKGKYVELRCDPISGHTALYWYRQSLGQGPEFLIYFQGTGAADDSGLPNDRFFAVRPEGSVSTLKIQRTERGDSAVYLCASSLQTENYNEQFFGPGTRLTVL.

The chain combines TRBV30 with TRBJ2-5; 12 bases fit TRBD1. The V gene's germline CDR1 is GTSNPN and CDR2 SVGIG (reference sequence). The CDR3 is made up of 17 amino acids. The ends lost 1 base at V and 5 bases at J; junction bases unmatched: 11. The CDR3 region is CAWSADTGTGGLETQYF. CDR3 in DNA: TGTGCCTGGAGTGCTGATACCGGGACAGGGGGCCTTGAGACCCAGTACTTC. The full variable domain, in which reference TRBV30 and TRBJ2-5 provide the parts outside the CDR3, is SQTIHQWPATLVQPVGSPLSLECTVEGTSNPNLYWYRQAAGRGLQLLFYSVGIGQISSEVPQNLSASRPQDRQFILSSKKLLLSDSGFYLCAWSADTGTGGLETQYFGPGTRLLVL.

The chain uses TRBV11-2 and TRBJ2-5; weak D call: TRBD1 (5 bases). V was shortened by 0 bases and J by 1 base, with 9 bases between the two germline ends. Germline CDR1 reads SGHAT; CDR2 reads FQNNGV. The CDR3 contains 15 residues. The CDR3 region has the DNA TGTGCCAGCAGCTTAGATGGGCAGGGCCAAGAGACCCAGTACTTC. As protein: CASSLDGQGQETQYF.